This T cell receptor (beta chain) was sequenced for a study of T cell responses to AZD1222 COVID-19 vaccine. Broader study findings: White British people made up most donors, females outnumbered males, and clonal diversity was possibly underestimated. Spike-wide vaccine-associated CD4 TCRs dominated at 160-218 and 743-854. Reportedly, nearly half the spike-specific TCRs target unmutated variant regions.

With regard to this clone: Its antigen is currently unknown.

Some clones are missing from TCRdb's copy, which holds only in-frame ones; the method was immunoSEQ multiplex PCR. The sample lists approximately 85,000 clones; approximately 86% were seen once. J was trimmed by 8 bases and V by 5 bases; bases with no gene match: 13. Germline V lookup: CDR1 LNHDA, CDR2 SQIVND (reference sequence). The CDR3 runs to 16 residues. The TCR sequence derives from an adult in good health. The material was peripheral blood, obtained on day 0 of AZD1222 vaccination. The chain has TRBV19 and TRBJ1-4; 8 nucleotides match TRBD1. This chain's CDR3 is CASSSGQGSASEKLFF. The CDR3 DNA is TGTGCCAGTAGTTCCGGACAGGGATCGGCTTCCGAAAAACTGTTTTTT.